A single T cell receptor (beta chain) is shown here with its context. The specificity of this receptor is unknown. No base quality values were provided; no much bigger clone lies one nucleotide off. Collaborating institutions collected whole blood in K2EDTA tubes following their own protocols. For TCRbeta analysis, collaborator samples were shipped as frozen whole blood, as isolated PBMCs, or as DNA extracted from either sample type. Deletion took 3 bases off V and 7 bases off J, with a span of 7 bases between the germline ends. From a lookup of the germline V gene, CDR1 and CDR2 are KGHSH and LQKENI. From its cysteine to its phenylalanine, the CDR3 spans 12 amino acids. The entry retains the CDR3 DNA only, 36 bases that are in frame from base 1. These data belong to a study of blood T cell repertoires in COVID-19 (TCRdb year 2020). A note on the overall study: Collaborator samples came from the United States, Italy and Spain and covered acute and convalescent phases of COVID-19. The repertoires were released in a freely available public database meant as a resource for research on the immune response to SARS-CoV-2. The samples were drawn from the first 160 participants of the ongoing ImmuneRACE study and from some 1,300 subjects provided by 6 global collaborators. The material from the prospective study consisted of cDNA or gDNA derived from T cells, B-cell-depleted T cells, or PBMCs. Deeply sampled blood TCRbeta repertoires from subjects exposed to, actively infected with, or recovered from COVID-19 were included in the dataset. Where available, HLA class I and class II types were obtained from metadata supplied by the sample provider rather than from assay-based typing. A de-identified subject ID, COVID-19 status, age in years and sex were almost always included in the sample metadata.

TCRbeta CDR3 regions were amplified from genomic DNA using the immunoSEQ Assay, a bias-controlled multiplex PCR. Under the source paper's analysis protocol: Within the assay, amplification of reference gene primers was used to estimate how many nucleated cells each sample contained. Sequence reads were collapsed and filtered to measure the absolute abundance of every unique TCRbeta CDR3 rearrangement. Productive Simpson clonality was computed per sample as the square root of Simpson's diversity index over productive rearrangements. The table comes from immuneACCESS by way of TCRdb, which keeps in-frame sequences with V and J called. Part of the clones is missing from these tables; in studies checked, under half for an unresolved V gene and the rest for unknown reasons. The V and J calls and the clone size are those of that table, but D and trimming were determined from the DNA. The sample table shows about 130,000 clones, and 70% to 85% are seen once. Of the sample, roughly 3% is held by the ten largest clones.

The investigation overall reported the following: The amount of clinical and demographic metadata varied by source and participant and was provided uncurated.

Sequenced material: peripheral blood. The source of this sequence is a woman of 80 years or more with acute or convalescent COVID-19. The rearrangement combines TRBV18 with TRBJ1-5; the D gene assignment is ambiguous. The nucleotide sequence is TGTGCCAGCTCACCTGAGGGCCAGCCCCAGCATTTT. The translation is CASSPEGQPQHF.